Reported below is one TCR beta chain. Its matching antigen is unknown. This sample stems from a study of T cell responses to AZD1222 COVID-19 vaccine. The CDR3 spans 16 residues. The ends were cut back, 0 bases at V and 2 bases at J, with 13 bases in the middle. Germline-derived CDR1 and CDR2 are KGHSH and LQKENI. Some clones are missing from TCRdb's copy, which holds only in-frame ones; the method was immunoSEQ multiplex PCR. The repertoire consists of about 150,000 clones, with about 90% occurring once and the leading ten covering roughly 6.2%. Study outcomes and limitations: Of spike-specific TCRs, nearly half reportedly target regions left unmutated in variants.

The chain couples TRBV18 to TRBJ1-2, with a tentative D call TRBD1 (5 bases). The receptor was isolated from an adult who received the AZD1222 COVID-19 vaccine. The sequences come from peripheral blood, collected 28 days after the second AZD1222 dose. The DNA for the CDR3 is TGTGCCAGCTCACCACCGCCGGCAGGGATGAACTATGGCTACACCTTC. Its protein product is CASSPPPAGMNYGYTF.